One and the same sample provided the 5 T cell receptor beta chains below, sequenced in a study of blood T cell repertoires in COVID-19. This table comes from immunoSEQ multiplex PCR, and its TCRdb copy is limited to in-frame clones, with some not included. The table records 250,000 to 300,000 clones, about nine tenths of them present only once. The sample was peripheral blood. These receptors were taken from a woman in her forties or fifties who had recovered from COVID-19.

V gene TRBV5-1 combines with J gene TRBJ1-3; 8 nucleotides match TRBD1. The J segment lost 4 bases and the V segment lost 0 bases, leaving 9 bases of the junction unmatched. This CDR3 is built from 17 residues. The germline V gene has CDR1 SGHRS and CDR2 YFSETQ. The CDR3 DNA is TGCGCCAGCAGCTTGGTCGGACAGGGATTCGGAGGAAACACCATATATTTT. Amino acids: CASSLVGQGFGGNTIYF.

The V gene is TRBV24-1, the J gene TRBJ1-2, with 11 bases aligning to TRBD1. Trimming took 2 bases from V and 2 from J; bases not matched to a gene: 12. The CDR3 contains 19 residues. CDR1 is KGHDR and CDR2 is SFDVKD in the germline V gene. For the CDR3, the DNA is TGTGCCACCAGTGATTCTATTCTTAGGACAGGGGGCGTAAACTATGGCTACACCTTC. The encoded protein is CATSDSILRTGGVNYGYTF.

The rearrangement links TRBV7-9 to TRBJ1-2; 7 bases are a match to TRBD1. CDR1 and CDR2 from the germline V gene are SEHNR and FQNEAQ (reference sequence). V gave up 3 bases and J gave up 13 bases; unmatched junction bases: 8. The CDR3 loop spans 12 amino acids. The CDR3 region has the DNA TGTGCCAGCAGCTTCGGGACAGAACCGTCCACCTTC. Translation: CASSFGTEPSTF.

Points on this clone: The junction differs from germline at one of its ends, possibly a read error. This chain links TRBV18 with TRBJ1-1; 8 bases line up with TRBD1. The CDR3 runs 14 residues. In germline, CDR1 is KGHSH, CDR2 LQKENI. This CDR3 is CASSATGVDTETFF. CDR3 DNA: TGTGCCAGCTCAGCGACAGGGGTCGACACTGAAACTTTCTTT.

The genes are TRBV7-3 and TRBJ1-2, with D tentatively TRBD1 (6 bases). The CDR3 runs to 13 residues. Germline CDR1 is SGHTA and CDR2 is FQGTGA. V was clipped by 5 bases and J by 1 base, with 8 bases between them. The CDR3 nucleotides are TGTGCCAGCAGCCAGGACAGTAACTATGGCTACACCTTC. Translation gives CASSQDSNYGYTF.